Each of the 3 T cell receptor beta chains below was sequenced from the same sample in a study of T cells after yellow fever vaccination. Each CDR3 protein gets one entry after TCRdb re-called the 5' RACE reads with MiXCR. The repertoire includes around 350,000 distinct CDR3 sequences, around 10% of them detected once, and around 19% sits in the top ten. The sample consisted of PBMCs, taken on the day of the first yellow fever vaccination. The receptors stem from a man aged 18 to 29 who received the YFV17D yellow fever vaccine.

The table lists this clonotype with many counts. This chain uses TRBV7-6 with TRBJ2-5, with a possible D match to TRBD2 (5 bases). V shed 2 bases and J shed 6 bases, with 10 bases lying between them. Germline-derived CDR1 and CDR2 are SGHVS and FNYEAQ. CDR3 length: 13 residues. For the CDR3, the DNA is TGTGCCAGCAGCTTATCTGAGGGTCAGACCCAGTACTTC. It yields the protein CASSLSEGQTQYF.

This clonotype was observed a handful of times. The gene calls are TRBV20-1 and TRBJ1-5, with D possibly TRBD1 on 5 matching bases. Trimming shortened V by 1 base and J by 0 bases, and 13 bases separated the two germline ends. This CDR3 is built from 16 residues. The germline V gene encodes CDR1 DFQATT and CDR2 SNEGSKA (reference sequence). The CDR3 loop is CSARVNGDLSNQPQHF. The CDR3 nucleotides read TGCAGTGCTAGAGTGAATGGGGACCTTAGCAATCAGCCCCAGCATTTT.

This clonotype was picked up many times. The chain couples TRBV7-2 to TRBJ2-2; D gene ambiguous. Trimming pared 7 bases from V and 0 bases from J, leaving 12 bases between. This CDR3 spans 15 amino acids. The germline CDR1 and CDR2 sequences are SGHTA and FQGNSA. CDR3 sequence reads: CASIQAISNTGELFF. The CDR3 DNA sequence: TGTGCCAGCATCCAGGCCATTTCGAACACCGGGGAGCTGTTTTTT.